This T cell receptor (beta chain) was observed in a study of T-cell memory formation after mild COVID-19. Study as a whole: Largely, TCR clusters stayed within a single donor. Notes on the study in general: There was a balanced CD4/CD8 profile in clones contracting day 15 to 85, and later expanders leaned CD4+. The study detected some responding clones in pre-infection memory, suggesting cross-reactive memory joined.

This clonotype was found a few times. What it recognizes is unknown. The length of the CDR3 is 15 residues. Germline loops: CDR1 MGHRA, CDR2 YSYEKL. Trimming stripped 0 bases from V and 7 bases from J, with 12 bases between. Libraries for TCRalpha and TCRbeta carried sample barcodes and unique molecular identifiers via 5'RACE. MiXCR was run by TCRdb on the 5' RACE reads, yielding one entry per CDR3 protein. The sample comprises 100,000 to 140,000 distinct CDR3 sequences, around 14% of which are singletons, and approximately 43% rests with the top ten. The chain links TRBV4-1 to TRBJ1-4; D uncertain. This sequence was found in a man between 18 and 29 years old who had mild COVID-19 (a few samples of this study predate the infection). Cell type and time point are not known. Sequenced sample: PBMCs or a T cell subset sorted from them (not recorded which). CDR3 DNA sequence: TGCGCCAGCAGCCAAGACCCGGGGAGAAGTGAAAAACTGTTTTTT. It codes for CASSQDPGRSEKLFF.